This entry lists 6 T cell receptor beta chains sequenced from one sample in a study of T cells in localized non-small cell lung cancer. Here immunoSEQ multiplex PCR was the method, and the copy in TCRdb shows in-frame clones only, minus some. Of more than 100,000 clones detected, around 90% appear once; the ten largest clones hold 1.5% to 2%. The source material was peripheral blood, sampled before any cancer treatment. These receptor sequences come from a female donor older than 55 with stage I lung adenocarcinoma.

The rearrangement uses TRBV28 and TRBJ2-7; D possibly corresponds to TRBD2 (5 bases). V dropped 5 bases and J dropped 0 bases, with 11 bases sitting between them. The CDR3 is 14 residues long. CDR1 and CDR2 from the germline V gene are MDHEN and SYDVKM. The CDR3 loop reads CASSGPGSSYEQYF. In DNA, the CDR3 is TGTGCCAGCAGTGGCCCGGGGAGCTCCTACGAGCAGTACTTC.

The rearrangement links TRBV4-2 to TRBJ2-7; 8 positions agree with TRBD2. The CDR3 runs to 16 residues. The V gene's germline CDR1 is LGHNA and CDR2 YNFKEQ. The ends lost 4 bases at V and 0 bases at J; junction bases unmatched: 8. The CDR3, as DNA: TGTGCCAGCAGCCGCCCTAGCGGGCCTAGCTCCTACGAGCAGTACTTC. Its protein is CASSRPSGPSSYEQYF.

V gene TRBV4-1 combines with J gene TRBJ2-3, with 8 bases aligning to TRBD2. CDR1 MGHRA and CDR2 YSYEKL come from the germline V gene. The ends lost 0 bases at V and 4 bases at J; junction bases unmatched: 15. This CDR3 has 19 amino acids. In DNA, the CDR3 is TGCGCCAGCAGCCAAGACCCACTCGGGGCAGCGGGAGCCGCAGATACGCAGTATTTT. Translating gives CASSQDPLGAAGAADTQYF.

The V call is TRBV30, the J call TRBJ1-2; TRBD1 aligns across 9 bases. Germline CDR1 reads GTSNPN; CDR2 reads SVGIG (reference sequence). The junction had 14 bases not matched to a gene; V was cut back by 1 base and J by 5 bases. The CDR3 length is 17 residues. CDR3 loop: CAWSAGQGPTLGYGYTF. DNA for the CDR3: TGTGCCTGGAGTGCGGGACAGGGCCCCACTCTAGGATATGGCTACACCTTC.

The chain recombines TRBV2 with TRBJ1-1, with 7 bases fitting TRBD1. The CDR3 runs to 13 residues. V shed 6 bases and J 1 base; nucleotides not matched to a gene: 2. Germline CDR1 SNHLY, CDR2 FYNNEI. The CDR3 loop reads CASRPGGNTEAFF. In DNA form, the CDR3 reads TGTGCCAGCAGACCAGGGGGGAACACTGAAGCTTTCTTT.

The gene calls are TRBV7-9 and TRBJ1-3; TRBD1 aligns across 8 bases. The V gene's germline CDR1 is SEHNR and CDR2 FQNEAQ (reference sequence). V was clipped by 6 bases and J by 3 bases; unmatched bases: 4. The CDR3 has 14 residues. Written as DNA, the CDR3 is TGTGCCAGCAGGATCGACAGGGGTGGAAACACCATATATTTT. It is translated as CASRIDRGGNTIYF.